The subject of this entry is one TCR beta chain. The antigen is unknown. The source of the sample is a study of monozygotic twins with inflammatory bowel disease. General study results and limits: IBD patients share fewer clonotypes with other people than healthy twins do, especially with disease activity.

The CDR3 extends over 12 amino acids. From the 5' RACE reads, TCRdb lists one entry per CDR3 protein and no DNA. With 90,000 to 110,000 distinct CDR3 sequences in the sample, the ten largest clones hold 12%. This receptor was taken from a human donor with ulcerative colitis or Crohn's disease, or a healthy co-twin of an affected twin (not recorded which). The V gene is TRBV12-3 or TRBV12-4, the J gene TRBJ2-3; TCRdb calls TRBD1, which cannot be checked without DNA. Material for sequencing was blood. The CDR3 sequence: CASRGGTDTQYF.